This record covers a single T cell receptor (beta chain). The sample belongs to a study of Ad26.COV2.S vaccination and SARS-CoV-2 variants. V lost 5 bases, J lost 3 bases, and 22 bases lay in between. This CDR3 spans 17 amino acids. The germline V gene encodes CDR1 KGHDR and CDR2 SFDVKD. Stated treatment: 15 to 20 received Ad26.COV2.S at low or high dose, single or two shots; roughly 5 received placebo; per-sample allocation not given. Samples came from day 63 after the first vaccine or placebo injection. Assay: immunoSEQ multiplex PCR; the TCRdb copy retains only in-frame clones and omits some. The sample carries roughly 400,000 clones, about 90% recorded once.

The receptor's source is a person between 18 and 59 years old who received the Ad26.COV2.S COVID-19 vaccine or a placebo. Sequenced material: peripheral blood, taken in a trial of Ad26.COV2.S vaccine versus placebo. The rearrangement uses TRBV24-1 and TRBJ2-7; D is perhaps TRBD1 or TRBD2 (5 bases each). In DNA, the CDR3 is TGTGCCACCAGTGGAGGCTTGGGCAGGGAGAACCTCTACGAGCAGTACTTC. Translated: CATSGGLGRENLYEQYF.